The 24 T cell receptor beta chains in this list originate from one sample, sequenced in a study of early T cells in non-severe SARS-CoV-2 infection (dated by TCRdb to about 2021). Receptors were amplified or captured by 5' RACE. TCRdb names NextSeq 500 as the instrument used. TCRdb's own reprocessing of the public reads used fastp at Q25 and MiXCR and kept productive beta chains. Rows are unified per CDR3 protein, each entry keeping the most common DNA and genes. Within this sample are 60,000 or so distinct CDR3 sequences, with approximately 12% of them counted one time only. The ten largest clones capture less than 4.5% of the sample. The sample comprised whole blood. The receptors come from an adult who was a healthcare worker with PCR-confirmed SARS-CoV-2 infection or an uninfected control (not recorded which).

This clonotype was seen at least ten times. V usage is TRBV7-2 and J usage is TRBJ2-2; the match to TRBD2 covers 12 bases. CDR1 and CDR2 from the germline V gene are SGHTA and FQGNSA. Trimming took 2 bases from V and 7 from J; bases not matched to a gene: 11. The CDR3 totals 18 residues. The CDR3 is CASSLSVTSGSRSGELFF. Here the CDR3 DNA reads TGTGCCAGCAGCTTATCTGTGACTAGCGGGAGTAGGAGCGGGGAGCTGTTTTTT.

This clonotype was recorded at least ten times. The chain is built from TRBV11-2 and TRBJ2-7; D is undetermined. CDR3 length: 11 amino acids. CDR1 is SGHAT, CDR2 FQNNGV, per germline. Between the trimmed V and J ends, which lost 3 bases and 6 bases, there was a span of 6 bases. CDR3 in amino acids: CASSFAGEQYF. The CDR3 DNA sequence: TGTGCCAGCAGCTTCGCTGGCGAGCAGTACTTC.

This clonotype appeared a few times. This chain connects TRBV19 to TRBJ2-7; tentative D call: TRBD2 (5 bases). Per the germline V gene, CDR1 is LNHDA and CDR2 is SQIVND (reference sequence). The CDR3 contains 14 residues. Trimming left V 3 bases short and J 6 bases short, with 15 bases between. The CDR3 bases are TGTGCCAGTAGTATTTGGCCTGGGAGCGGCGAGCAGTACTTC. Amino acids: CASSIWPGSGEQYF.

Comments on this clonotype: A much larger clone is a single base away; this may be a read error. This sequence joins TRBV7-2 and TRBJ2-7; 9 positions match TRBD1. The germline V gene has CDR1 SGHTA and CDR2 FQGNSA. CDR3 size: 15 residues. The CDR3 loop is CVSSLGTGRVHEQYF. The CDR3 nucleotides read TGTGTCAGCAGCTTAGGGACAGGGAGGGTCCACGAGCAGTACTTC.

The V call is TRBV12-3 or TRBV12-4, the J call TRBJ2-1; tentatively, D is TRBD2 (5 bases). CDR3 size: 15 residues. Trimming cost V 6 bases and J 3 bases, with 15 bases left between them. The CDR3 nucleotides are TGTGCCAGCAGGCCCGGGGTAGCGCGCTACAATGAGCAGTTCTTC. It yields the protein CASRPGVARYNEQFF.

This clonotype showed up just a few times. The chain has TRBV6-5 and TRBJ2-4; D is ambiguous. Germline CDR1 reads MNHEY; CDR2 reads SVGAGI. The length of the CDR3 is 11 residues. V lost 5 bases, J lost 7 bases, and 6 bases lay in between. The CDR3 coding sequence is TGTGCCAGCAGTCACGGGAACATTCAGTACTTC. Encoded protein: CASSHGNIQYF.

This clonotype appeared many times. The V gene is TRBV11-2, the J gene TRBJ2-7; D is unclear. The germline V gene encodes CDR1 SGHAT and CDR2 FQNNGV. Trimming took 8 bases from V and 7 from J, leaving 12 bases between them. The CDR3 loop spans 11 amino acids. The CDR3 here is CASAFGKEQYF. The CDR3 DNA follows: TGTGCCAGCGCTTTTGGGAAGGAGCAGTACTTC. Filled out from reference TRBV11-2 and TRBJ2-7, the complete variable domain reads EAGVAQSPRYKIIEKRQSVAFWCNPISGHATLYWYQQILGQGPKLLIQFQNNGVVDDSQLPKDRFSAERLKGVDSTLKIQPAKLEDSAVYLCASAFGKEQYFGPGTRLTVT.

This clonotype was observed a handful of times. J is TRBJ2-4 and V is TRBV28; D is undetermined. Germline V gene lookup returns CDR1 MDHEN and CDR2 SYDVKM. The germline V and J ends were trimmed by 6 bases and 3 bases, with 3 bases remaining between them. The CDR3 is made up of 11 amino acids. The CDR3 reads CASRYKNIQYF. CDR3 sequence (DNA): TGTGCCAGCAGGTACAAAAACATTCAGTACTTC.

The chain is built from TRBV3-1 and TRBJ1-1; D remains unclear. V was shortened by 2 bases and J by 13 bases, with 11 bases between the two germline ends. Germline lookup yields CDR1 LGHDT and CDR2 YNNKEL (reference sequence). The CDR3 length is 11 residues. Here the CDR3 reads CASSQSGEVFF. CDR3 coding DNA: TGTGCCAGCAGCCAAAGCGGGGAGGTTTTCTTT.

A single count supports this clonotype. This chain connects TRBV6-5 to TRBJ1-1; D might be TRBD1 (6 bases). CDR3 length: 17 residues. Germline V gene sequence: CDR1 MNHEY, CDR2 SVGAGI. V was pared by 6 bases and J by 0 bases, with 20 bases between. The chain's CDR3 is CASSRGRIRLMNTEAFF. The CDR3 nucleotides are TGTGCCAGCAGCAGGGGCAGGATACGGCTTATGAACACTGAAGCTTTCTTT.

The chain couples TRBV5-1 to TRBJ1-6; D possibly corresponds to TRBD1 (5 bases). The CDR3 extends over 17 amino acids. Trimming stripped 5 bases from V and 4 bases from J, with 19 bases between. Germline CDR1 SGHRS, CDR2 YFSETQ. CDR3 sequence: CASRSGTQQSYNSPLHF. The CDR3 region has the DNA TGCGCCAGCAGATCCGGGACTCAGCAATCATATAATTCACCCCTCCACTTT.

This clonotype came up a few times. The chain recombines TRBV7-8 with TRBJ1-4; the D is unclear. Trimming took off 1 base at V and 4 bases at J, with 7 bases between the two ends. The CDR3 covers 14 residues. Germline CDR1 reads SGHVS; CDR2 reads FQNEAQ. CDR3 nucleotides: TGTGCCAGCAGCTTAGGCAGGCTTAATGAAAAACTGTTTTTT. It yields the protein CASSLGRLNEKLFF.

The chain links TRBV3-1 to TRBJ1-1; D is uncertain. CDR1 LGHDT and CDR2 YNNKEL come from the germline V gene (reference sequence). V gave up 3 bases and J gave up 5 bases, with 7 bases separating them. The length of the CDR3 is 12 residues. Here the CDR3 DNA reads TGTGCCAGCAGCCATCCGGGAACTGAAGCTTTCTTT. The encoded protein is CASSHPGTEAFF.

This clonotype was counted many times. The rearrangement links TRBV3-1 to TRBJ2-3; D is perhaps TRBD1 (5 bases). Per the germline V gene, CDR1 is LGHDT and CDR2 is YNNKEL (reference sequence). V lost 2 bases to trimming and J lost 2 bases, with 11 bases between them. There are 15 residues in the CDR3. The chain's CDR3 is CASSQQGSTTDTQYF. The CDR3 bases are TGTGCCAGCAGCCAACAGGGCAGTACCACAGATACGCAGTATTTT.

This clonotype was observed a few times. This chain links TRBV12-3 or TRBV12-4 with TRBJ2-3; D tentatively reads TRBD1 or TRBD2 (5 bases each). The CDR3 length is 15 residues. Trimming pared 7 bases from V and 4 bases from J, leaving 18 bases between. The CDR3 reads CASTDGTPGPDTQYF. CDR3 bases: TGTGCCAGCACCGACGGGACCCCAGGGCCAGATACGCAGTATTTT.

In this sample, this clonotype turned up many times. The V gene is TRBV7-8, the J gene TRBJ1-1; D gene ambiguous. The CDR3 runs 13 residues. The germline V gene encodes CDR1 SGHVS and CDR2 FQNEAQ. Trimming removed 1 base from V and 8 bases from J, with 11 bases in between. CDR3 sequence (DNA): TGTGCCAGCAGCTTAGTGTCAGGAACAGAAGCTTTCTTT. It codes for CASSLVSGTEAFF.

Ten or more counts support this clonotype. This chain uses TRBV7-9 with TRBJ2-7; D may be TRBD2 (6 bases). CDR1 is SEHNR, CDR2 FQNEAQ, per germline (reference sequence). The ends were cut back, 10 bases at V and 5 bases at J, with 18 bases in the middle. This CDR3 spans 13 amino acids. In DNA form, the CDR3 reads TGTGCCACGTACCGACTAGGACTGGACGAGCAGTACTTC. It codes for CATYRLGLDEQYF.

This clonotype was counted at least ten times. This chain links TRBV7-6 with TRBJ2-6; no clear D gene. The CDR3 consists of 15 residues. Trimming pared 1 base from V and 0 bases from J, leaving 4 bases between. Germline values: CDR1 SGHVS, CDR2 FNYEAQ. As DNA, the CDR3 is TGTGCCAGCAGCTTAGGTTTCTCTGGGGCCAACGTCCTGACTTTC. Translation gives CASSLGFSGANVLTF.

This clonotype occurred many times. The rearrangement joins TRBV12-3 or TRBV12-4 to TRBJ1-4; D gene ambiguous. V was clipped by 0 bases and J by 8 bases, with 16 bases between them. This CDR3 spans 16 amino acids. CDR3 protein: CASSLAPFSGKEKLFF. The DNA of the CDR3 is TGTGCCAGCAGTTTAGCTCCTTTTTCGGGTAAAGAAAAACTGTTTTTT.

This clonotype turned up a few times. This rearrangement joins TRBV9 to TRBJ2-7; D uncertain. This CDR3 has 11 residues. V lost 3 bases to trimming and J lost 3 bases, with 4 bases between them. Germline assignment: CDR1 SGDLS and CDR2 YYNGEE. CDR3 nucleotides: TGTGCCAGCAGCGCCGGCTACGAGCAGTACTTC. Its translation is CASSAGYEQYF.

Ten or more counts support this clonotype. The J gene is TRBJ1-3, the V gene TRBV7-8; 8 bases fit TRBD1. Germline V CDR1 and CDR2: SGHVS, FQNEAQ. The CDR3 is made up of 16 amino acids. The V and J ends lost 4 bases and 1 base, in that order; junction bases with no gene match: 6. CDR3 bases: TGTGCCAGCAGCTCTCACCGACAGGGGTCTGGAAACACCATATATTTT. It is translated as CASSSHRQGSGNTIYF.

This clonotype was counted at least ten times. V and J are TRBV11-1 and TRBJ1-1; 8 bases line up with TRBD1. Trimming at V came to 3 bases and at J to 1 base, leaving 13 bases not matched to a gene. This CDR3 is 18 amino acids long. Germline CDR1 SGHAT, CDR2 FQDESV (reference sequence). The chain's CDR3 is CASSLGVQGAATNTEAFF. In nucleotides, the CDR3 is TGTGCCAGCAGCTTGGGGGTTCAGGGGGCAGCCACGAACACTGAAGCTTTCTTT.

The J gene is TRBJ2-1, the V gene TRBV4-1; D call uncertain. The CDR3 totals 15 residues. V was clipped by 2 bases and J by 4 bases, with 12 bases between them. Germline-derived CDR1 and CDR2 are MGHRA and YSYEKL. CDR3: CASSQHSSPYNEQFF. CDR3 DNA sequence: TGCGCCAGCAGCCAACACTCTAGTCCGTACAATGAGCAGTTCTTC.

This clonotype was picked up many times. The J gene is TRBJ2-2, the V gene TRBV15; no reliable D call. The CDR3 is 14 residues long. CDR1 is LNHNV, CDR2 YYDKDF, per germline (reference sequence). Trimming cost V 1 base and J 5 bases, with 8 bases left between them. The CDR3 DNA follows: TGTGCCACCAGCAGAGTAGGGTCAACCGGGGAGCTGTTTTTT. Encoded protein: CATSRVGSTGELFF.